One sample yielded the 26 T cell receptor beta chains listed below, sequenced in a study of Ad26.COV2.S vaccination and SARS-CoV-2 variants. Stated treatment: about 20 received Ad26.COV2.S at low or high dose, single or two shots; a few received placebo; per-sample allocation not given. Sampling occurred on day 63 after the first vaccine or placebo injection. Here immunoSEQ multiplex PCR was the method, and the copy in TCRdb shows in-frame clones only, minus some. The sample lists about 460,000 clones, 70% to 90% occurring once. The sample in question was peripheral blood, obtained in a trial of Ad26.COV2.S vaccine versus placebo. The receptors here all came from a person aged 18-65 years who received the Ad26.COV2.S COVID-19 vaccine or a placebo.

The chain recombines TRBV24-1 with TRBJ1-5; no clear D. V was pared by 2 bases and J by 6 bases, with 13 bases between. The CDR3 consists of 15 residues. From germline, CDR1 is KGHDR and CDR2 SFDVKD. The CDR3 nucleotides are TGTGCCACCAGTGATTCGACGGCCCCGGGTCAGCCCCAGCATTTT. This gives the protein CATSDSTAPGQPQHF.

The chain links TRBV14 to TRBJ1-4; D not resolved. Germline assignment: CDR1 SGHDN and CDR2 FVKESK. The CDR3 loop spans 16 amino acids. V was shortened by 4 bases and J by 0 bases, with 12 bases between the two germline ends. CDR3 amino acids: CASSPRAPATNEKLFF. The CDR3 region has the DNA TGTGCCAGCAGCCCCCGGGCCCCAGCAACTAATGAAAAACTGTTTTTT. The full variable domain, in which reference TRBV14 and TRBJ1-4 provide the parts outside the CDR3, is EAGVTQFPSHSVIEKGQTVTLRCDPISGHDNLYWYRRVMGKEIKFLLHFVKESKQDESGMPNNRFLAERTGGTYSTLKVQPAELEDSGVYFCASSPRAPATNEKLFFGSGTQLSVL.

This sequence joins TRBV25-1 and TRBJ1-4; no clear D. The CDR3 is 13 residues long. The germline CDR1 and CDR2 sequences are MGHDK and SYGVNS. V was trimmed by 7 bases and J by 5 bases, leaving 11 bases between them. The CDR3 DNA follows: TGTGCCAGCAAGCCCGGCGAAAATGAAAAACTGTTTTTT. Translated, it gives CASKPGENEKLFF.

The V and J genes are TRBV5-1 and TRBJ2-1; the D is unclear. CDR3 size: 14 residues. The V gene lost 0 bases and the J gene lost 8 bases, with 12 bases spanning the gap. Germline CDR1 and CDR2: SGHRS and YFSETQ. CDR3 in amino acids: CASSLALPGDEQFF. Here the CDR3 DNA reads TGCGCCAGCAGCTTGGCTCTCCCCGGTGATGAGCAGTTCTTC.

The chain couples TRBV7-3 to TRBJ2-5; weak D call: TRBD2 (5 bases). The CDR3 covers 13 residues. Trimming removed 6 bases at V and 5 bases at J, with 13 bases between. Germline V gives CDR1 SGHTA, CDR2 FQGTGA. CDR3 residues: CASSSGPGETQYF. The CDR3 coding sequence is TGTGCCAGCAGTTCCGGGCCGGGGGAGACCCAGTACTTC.

The chain is built from TRBV27 and TRBJ1-1, with D possibly TRBD1 on 5 matching bases. The CDR3 runs to 15 residues. The V and J ends lost 1 base and 0 bases respectively, with 9 bases between them. The V gene's germline CDR1 is MNHEY and CDR2 SMNVEV (reference sequence). The CDR3 reads CASSLWGRLNTEAFF. The CDR3 DNA reads as TGTGCCAGCAGTTTATGGGGCAGGTTGAACACTGAAGCTTTCTTT.

The J gene is TRBJ1-6, the V gene TRBV7-2; 7 bases map to TRBD1. Germline CDR1 SGHTA, CDR2 FQGNSA. The CDR3 consists of 18 residues. The V gene end was trimmed by 1 base and the J gene end by 5 bases; junction bases not matched to a gene: 11. The CDR3 sequence is CASSLVGAGTANNSPLHF. The CDR3 DNA sequence: TGTGCCAGCAGCTTAGTGGGGGCAGGGACAGCCAATAATTCACCCCTCCACTTT.

The chain joins TRBV27 to TRBJ2-2; 8 bases align to TRBD1. CDR1 and CDR2 (germline): MNHEY, SMNVEV (reference sequence). The CDR3 has 17 amino acids. J was trimmed by 6 bases and V by 5 bases; bases with no gene match: 14. The CDR3 region has the DNA TGTGCCAGCAGTCATTATGGACAGGGTTCGTTCGCCGGGGAGCTGTTTTTT. As protein: CASSHYGQGSFAGELFF.

The gene calls are TRBV5-4 and TRBJ2-3; TRBD1 agrees at 8 bases. V shed 4 bases, J shed 4 bases, and the junction held 8 bases outside the gene matches. This CDR3 contains 15 residues. Germline CDR1 SGHNT, CDR2 YYREEE (reference sequence). The chain's CDR3 is CASSPGGAGADTQYF. In nucleotides, the CDR3 is TGTGCCAGCAGCCCAGGGGGCGCCGGGGCAGATACGCAGTATTTT.

The rearrangement joins TRBV27 to TRBJ2-2, with D tentatively TRBD1 (5 bases). The CDR3 is made up of 15 amino acids. CDR1 MNHEY and CDR2 SMNVEV come from the germline V gene (reference sequence). Deletions cut 0 bases from V and 5 bases from J, with 10 bases between. CDR3 protein: CASSLSGAGTGELFF. CDR3 nucleotide sequence: TGTGCCAGCAGTTTATCAGGGGCAGGAACCGGGGAGCTGTTTTTT.

V and J are TRBV20-1 and TRBJ1-2, with no clear D. Trimming removed 6 bases at V and 6 bases at J, with 8 bases between. The CDR3 loop spans 10 amino acids. Germline CDR1 is DFQATT and CDR2 is SNEGSKA (reference sequence). CDR3 coding DNA: TGCAGTGCAACCAGGAATGGCTACACCTTC. Protein product: CSATRNGYTF.

This clone appeared many times. The chain links TRBV4-2 to TRBJ1-3; D call uncertain. Looked up from germline, CDR1 is LGHNA and CDR2 is YNFKEQ. This CDR3 has 16 amino acids. Between the trimmed V and J ends, which lost 0 bases and 1 base, there was a span of 10 bases. CDR3 nucleotides: TGTGCCAGCAGCCAAGATATTTCGGGATCTGGAAACACCATATATTTT. Its protein is CASSQDISGSGNTIYF.

The CDR3 spells CASSVLGQPQHF. In DNA, the CDR3 is TGTGCCAGCAGTGTTTTAGGGCAGCCCCAGCATTTT. V and J are TRBV2 and TRBJ1-5, with D hard to call. CDR1 is SNHLY, CDR2 FYNNEI, per germline. This CDR3 region has 12 residues. Trimming removed 4 bases at V and 7 bases at J, with 8 bases between.

V usage is TRBV6-5 and J usage is TRBJ2-7; 7 nucleotides agree with TRBD2. Unmatched junction bases numbered 15, after V lost 10 bases and J lost 6 bases. The CDR3 consists of 14 residues. Germline CDR1 MNHEY, CDR2 SVGAGI. CDR3: CATNTGGLRIEQYF. CDR3 sequence (DNA): TGTGCCACAAATACGGGAGGACTTCGGATCGAGCAGTACTTC.

The chain combines TRBV5-1 with TRBJ1-5; D uncertain. Trimming took off 1 base at V and 2 bases at J, with 13 bases between the two ends. The CDR3 runs 16 residues. CDR1 and CDR2 from the germline V gene are SGHRS and YFSETQ. CDR3 residues: CASSLRPSGRNQPQHF. The CDR3 DNA is TGCGCCAGCAGCTTGAGGCCGTCTGGACGCAATCAGCCCCAGCATTTT.

V usage is TRBV10-3 and J usage is TRBJ2-7; 10 nucleotides match TRBD1. Germline CDR1 ENHRY, CDR2 SYGVKD. The J segment lost 6 bases and the V segment lost 9 bases, leaving 8 bases of the junction unmatched. This CDR3 is built from 13 residues. The DNA for the CDR3 is TGTGCCATGAGAAACGGGACAGGGGTCGAGCAGTACTTC. This gives the protein CAMRNGTGVEQYF.

The chain links TRBV14 to TRBJ1-1, with 7 bases aligning to TRBD1. The CDR3 sequence is 15 residues long. Germline trimming cut 0 bases from V and 5 bases from J; bases unmatched to any gene: 6. Germline CDR1 and CDR2: SGHDN and FVKESK. CDR3 bases: TGTGCCAGCAGCCAAGAGTACAGGGGAATAACTGAAGCTTTCTTT. As protein: CASSQEYRGITEAFF.

This clone was detected only once. The CDR3 DNA reads TGCGCCAGCAGCCAAGGCCTTGGGTCCCCCTATGGCTACACCTTC. Encoded protein: CASSQGLGSPYGYTF. V usage is TRBV4-3 and J usage is TRBJ1-2; D not resolved. Germline CDR1 and CDR2: LGHNA and YSLEER. This CDR3 has 15 residues. Trimming took off 1 base at V and 4 bases at J, with 13 bases between the two ends.

The chain employs TRBV6-5 and TRBJ2-1, with D unclear. The length of the CDR3 is 15 residues. The germline CDR1 and CDR2 sequences are MNHEY and SVGAGI. V shed 6 bases and J shed 0 bases, with 12 bases lying between them. In nucleotides, the CDR3 is TGTGCCAGCAGACTTTCAATCAGCTCCTACAATGAGCAGTTCTTC. Translation: CASRLSISSYNEQFF.

The rearrangement links TRBV5-5 to TRBJ1-2; TRBD1 matches at 7 bases. The germline V gene has CDR1 SGHKS and CDR2 YYEKEE (reference sequence). The CDR3 has 16 amino acids. V was pared by 4 bases and J by 4 bases, with 13 bases of the junction left unmatched. The CDR3 loop reads CASSQTPRGGSYGYTF. CDR3 nucleotide sequence: TGTGCCAGCAGCCAAACGCCCAGGGGGGGAAGCTATGGCTACACCTTC.

The chain combines TRBV7-2 with TRBJ2-3, with D perhaps TRBD2 (6 bases). Between the trimmed V and J ends, which lost 1 base and 2 bases, there was a span of 13 bases. Germline V gene data show CDR1 as SGHTA and CDR2 as FQGNSA. This CDR3 is 16 amino acids long. Here the CDR3 reads CASSLVGGTLTDTQYF. The DNA of the CDR3 is TGTGCCAGCAGCTTAGTCGGGGGAACCCTCACAGATACGCAGTATTTT.

V usage is TRBV3-1 (or the pseudogene TRBV3-2) and J usage is TRBJ2-6, with TRBD1 matching over 8 bases. CDR1 and CDR2 from the germline V gene are LGHDT and YNNKEL (reference sequence). This CDR3 spans 18 amino acids. J was trimmed by 0 bases and V by 4 bases; bases with no gene match: 8. CDR3 sequence: CASSPRQGKLSGANVLTF. In DNA, the CDR3 is TGTGCCAGCAGCCCGCGACAGGGGAAGCTCTCTGGGGCCAACGTCCTGACTTTC.

This clone was counted a few times. The V call is TRBV6-5, the J call TRBJ1-2; D remains unclear. Germline CDR1 is MNHEY and CDR2 is SVGAGI. CDR3 size: 12 residues. V lost 6 bases to trimming and J lost 5 bases, with 10 bases between them. The DNA of the CDR3 is TGTGCCAGCAGAGATGACGGTTATGGCTACACCTTC. It translates to CASRDDGYGYTF.

This chain links TRBV21-1 with TRBJ1-6. TRBV21-1 is a documented pseudogene. CDR3 length equals 14 residues. The CDR3 here is CASSPGAGNSPLHF. The CDR3 DNA follows: TGTGCCAGCAGCCCGGGGGCGGGTAATTCACCCCTCCACTTT.

This chain connects TRBV4-2 to TRBJ2-7; unclear D gene. V was cut by 0 bases and J by 3 bases, with 9 bases left in between. CDR3 length: 14 amino acids. Per the germline V gene, CDR1 is LGHNA and CDR2 is YNFKEQ. This chain's CDR3 is CASSQEHPIYEQYF. CDR3 DNA sequence: TGTGCCAGCAGCCAAGAACACCCAATCTACGAGCAGTACTTC.

This clone was seen a single time. The chain carries TRBV19 and TRBJ1-4, with a weak D call TRBD1 (6 bases). V was clipped by 6 bases and J by 7 bases, with 15 bases between them. This CDR3 is 14 amino acids long. Germline V gene data show CDR1 as LNHDA and CDR2 as SQIVND (reference sequence). Written as DNA, the CDR3 is TGTGCCAGTAGGCCATCGGGGGCCGGTGAAAAACTGTTTTTT. It specifies CASRPSGAGEKLFF. Full variable domain (missing parts from reference TRBV19 and TRBJ1-4): DGGITQSPKYLFRKEGQNVTLSCEQNLNHDAMYWYRQDPGQGLRLIYYSQIVNDFQKGDIAEGYSVSREKKESFPLTVTSAQKNPTAFYLCASRPSGAGEKLFFGSGTQLSVL.